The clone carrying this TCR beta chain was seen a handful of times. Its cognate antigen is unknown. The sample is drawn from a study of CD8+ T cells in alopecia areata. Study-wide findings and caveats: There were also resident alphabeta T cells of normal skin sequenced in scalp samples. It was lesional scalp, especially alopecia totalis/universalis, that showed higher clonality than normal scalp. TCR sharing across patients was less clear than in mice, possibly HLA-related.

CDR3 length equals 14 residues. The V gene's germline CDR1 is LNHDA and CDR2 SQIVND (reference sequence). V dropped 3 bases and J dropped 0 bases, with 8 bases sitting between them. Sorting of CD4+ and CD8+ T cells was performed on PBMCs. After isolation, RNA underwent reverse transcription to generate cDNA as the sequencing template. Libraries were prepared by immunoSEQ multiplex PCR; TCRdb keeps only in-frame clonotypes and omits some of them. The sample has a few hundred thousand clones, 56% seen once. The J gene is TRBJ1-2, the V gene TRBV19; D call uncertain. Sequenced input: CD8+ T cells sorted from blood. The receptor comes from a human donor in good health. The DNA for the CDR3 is TGTGCCAGTAGTATTTCGGCAGCTAACTATGGCTACACCTTC. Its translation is CASSISAANYGYTF.